Listed below are T cell receptor beta chains from one sample, sequenced in a study of blood T cells in healthy people across ages. TCRdb itself ran the 5' RACE reads through MiXCR, one entry per CDR3 protein. The data contain approximately 780,000 distinct CDR3 sequences, approximately 24% of them singletons. This sample was shared with a second study, whose subject was T cells of mothers and their children.

The sample was blood. The receptors here all came from a boy aged 10-17 years in good health. Each CDR3 is given with its conserved first and last residue. Part of the rows lack a size; the others show once, few, many or a class for expanded clones.

abundance,len,j_gene,v_gene,CDR3aa
many,15,TRBJ2-1,TRBV5-1,CASSHGTDPYNEQFF
-,15,TRBJ2-7,TRBV19,CASSPGGQASGEQYF
-,15,TRBJ2-7,TRBV27,CASSFRKPPSYEQYF
-,18,TRBJ2-3,TRBV27,CASSLSLRPGYWGDTQYF
-,15,TRBJ2-5,TRBV13,CASSLGVGGQETQYF
-,14,TRBJ2-5,TRBV7-3,CASSFVGGSETQYF
-,16,TRBJ2-5,TRBV11-2,CASSYVAGKYQETQYF
few,13,TRBJ2-7,TRBV4-1,CASSQGQAYEQYF
-,14,TRBJ2-7,TRBV5-1,CASSLTGNHYEQYF
few,14,TRBJ1-5,TRBV9,CASSGSESNQPQHF
-,16,-,TRBV18,CASSPIQGTEMGEQFF
few,16,TRBJ2-7,TRBV12-3/TRBV12-4,CASSLGVFGSSYEQYF
-,14,TRBJ1-1,TRBV5-6,CASSVFLRGAEAFF
few,15,TRBJ2-7,TRBV20-1,CSARDGVAGAYEQYF
few,13,TRBJ2-2,TRBV6-6,CASHRGGTGELFF
-,15,TRBJ1-1,TRBV12-3/TRBV12-4,CASSDGPWEGTEAFF
few,14,TRBJ1-4,TRBV7-2,CASSPDAFNEKLFF
-,15,-,TRBV11-1,CASSLIQGPWGEQFF
few,16,TRBJ1-4,TRBV7-9,CASSPVEKVLGEKLFF
-,14,TRBJ2-7,TRBV29-1,CSVDGTGNRFGQYF
few,13,TRBJ1-1,TRBV2,CASSGGIGTEAFF
-,14,TRBJ2-7,TRBV20-1,CSTSKPEGIYEQYF
once,13,TRBJ2-2,TRBV2,CASRTSGTGELFF
-,13,TRBJ1-4,TRBV10-3,CANRGGLDEKLFF
-,15,TRBJ1-1,TRBV4-1,CASSQDRSMNTEAFF
-,14,TRBJ2-4,TRBV12-3/TRBV12-4,CASSLQGTKNIQYF
few,16,TRBJ1-2,TRBV5-1,CASSFYGEGRSYGYTF